Listed below are T cell receptor beta chains from one sample, sequenced in a study of blood T cells in healthy people across ages. TCRdb independently ran MiXCR on the 5' RACE reads; one entry per CDR3 protein. Counted here are around 1,700,000 distinct CDR3 sequences, roughly 27% occurring once; the ten biggest clones make up 7.7%. The sequencing sample was made of blood. The origin of the receptors is a woman aged 25 to 39 in good health. Both conserved end residues are trimmed from each CDR3. A D gene is named only where the DNA matches it firmly.

v_call	d_call	j_call	cdr3_aa
TRBV29-1	-	TRBJ1-2	SVDAEATGYT
TRBV18	-	TRBJ2-7	ASSPWPGNEQY
TRBV10-3	-	TRBJ2-7	AISHQGKGSYEQY
TRBV10-2	TRBD1	TRBJ1-1	ASSVQGPPSRAF
TRBV7-9	-	TRBJ2-3	ASSGGALSTDTQY
TRBV5-1	TRBD2	TRBJ2-3	ASSPGLAGFYTQY
TRBV10-3	TRBD1	TRBJ2-5	AISAIPGQGILETQY
TRBV20-1	TRBD1	TRBJ1-1	SARAQGDASEAF
TRBV5-1	TRBD1	TRBJ2-7	ASSTGQEHEQY
TRBV29-1	-	TRBJ1-1	SVDQREGWDTEVF
TRBV7-9	TRBD1	TRBJ2-3	ASRPQTGIGTDTQY
TRBV7-3	TRBD2	TRBJ2-7	ASSLDGGFSYEQY
TRBV4-3	TRBD2	TRBJ2-3	ASSQVSGRASDTQY
TRBV19	TRBD1	-	ASRSGGQGSHEQY
TRBV5-1	-	-	ASTRGTGFEETQY
TRBV12-5	-	TRBJ1-2	ASGLVLQGRGHGYT
TRBV6-1	TRBD2	TRBJ2-1	ASSGLAVHNEQF
TRBV28	-	TRBJ1-5	AGSLLGAGNQPQH
TRBV7-2	-	-	ASALGRRTYNEQY
TRBV20-1	-	TRBJ2-4	SASHKNIQY
TRBV12-3/TRBV12-4	-	TRBJ1-1	ASSLVGSEAF
TRBV5-1	TRBD1	TRBJ1-2	ASSLGGQGRDT
TRBV2	-	TRBJ2-3	ASIDYRTDTQY